Below, one T cell receptor (beta chain) is given with its context. As processed by the authors: Estimates of nucleated cell counts were drawn from the amplification of reference gene primers. Clones were sequenced by immunoSEQ multiplex PCR, and TCRdb holds only the in-frame ones, with some missing. The V and J calls and clone size are taken from that table; D and trimming were inferred from the DNA. This sample has approximately 270,000 clones, with just under 90% found just once. The sample belongs to a study of blood T cell repertoires in COVID-19. Looking at the study overall: Both acute and convalescent COVID-19 samples were obtained from the United States, Italy and Spain. The analysed material was cDNA or gDNA that came from T cells, B-cell-depleted T cells, or PBMCs.

Germline-derived CDR1 and CDR2 are SGHTA and FQGTGA. This CDR3 has 13 residues. V was cut by 4 bases and J by 10 bases, with 14 bases left in between. Everyone who took part was 18 to 89 years old, and they came from about 25 US areas. This receptor was taken from a woman aged 30 to 39 with acute COVID-19. The specimen was PBMCs or T cells enriched from blood (not recorded which). The rearrangement links TRBV7-3 to TRBJ2-1; maybe TRBD2 (6 bases). The CDR3 reads CASSYRLEREQFF. CDR3 sequence (DNA): TGTGCCAGCAGCTACCGACTAGAAAGGGAGCAGTTCTTC.